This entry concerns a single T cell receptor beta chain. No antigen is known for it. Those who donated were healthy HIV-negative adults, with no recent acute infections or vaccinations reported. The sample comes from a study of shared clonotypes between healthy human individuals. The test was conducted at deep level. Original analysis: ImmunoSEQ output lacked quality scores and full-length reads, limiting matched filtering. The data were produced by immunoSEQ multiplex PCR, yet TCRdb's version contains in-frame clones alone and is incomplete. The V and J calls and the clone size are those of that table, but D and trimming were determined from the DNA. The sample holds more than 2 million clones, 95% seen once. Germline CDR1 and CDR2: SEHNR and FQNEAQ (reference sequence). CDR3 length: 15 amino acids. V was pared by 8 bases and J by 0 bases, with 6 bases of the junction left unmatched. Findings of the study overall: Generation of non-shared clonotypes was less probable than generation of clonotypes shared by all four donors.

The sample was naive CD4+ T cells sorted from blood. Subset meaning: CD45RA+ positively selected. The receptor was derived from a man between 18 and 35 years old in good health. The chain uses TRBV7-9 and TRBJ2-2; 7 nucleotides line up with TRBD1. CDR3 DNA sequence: TGTGCCAGCGGATCGCAGGGGGCGAACACCGGGGAGCTGTTTTTT. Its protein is CASGSQGANTGELFF. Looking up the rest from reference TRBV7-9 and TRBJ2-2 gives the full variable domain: DTGVSQNPRHKITKRGQNVTFRCDPISEHNRLYWYRQTLGQGPEFLTYFQNEAQLEKSRLLSDRFSAERPKGSFSTLEIQRTEQGDSAMYLCASGSQGANTGELFFGEGSRLTVL.